This TCR beta chain was recovered during a study of T cells in Graves' hyperthyroidism and ophthalmopathy. Using RNA transcripts as the source, TCR beta CDR3 regions were amplified. TCR CDR3 regions were first amplified by RT-PCR with HTBI primers. MiXCR was run by TCRdb on the multiplex PCR reads, yielding one entry per CDR3 protein. Altogether a few hundred thousand distinct CDR3 sequences are present, 15% to 20% being singletons, with the ten largest covering 45% to 55%. Trimming took off 0 bases at V and 10 bases at J, with 18 bases between the two ends. The CDR3 runs 16 residues. Germline V gene sequence: CDR1 MGHRA, CDR2 YSYEKL.

The sequence was obtained from a woman aged 50 to 60 with Graves' hyperthyroidism. The chain combines TRBV4-1 with TRBJ1-4; possibly TRBD1 for D (5 bases). Input material: blood. Written as DNA, the CDR3 is TGCGCCAGCAGCCAAGAACCCTACGGGGACGGGGGAAAACTGTTTTTT. Translated, it gives CASSQEPYGDGGKLFF.